This T cell receptor beta chain was identified during a study of blood T cell repertoires in COVID-19. CDR3 length: 13 amino acids. CDR1 LGHDT and CDR2 YNNKEL come from the germline V gene (reference sequence). The ends were cut back, 1 base at V and 4 bases at J, with 8 bases in the middle. This table comes from immunoSEQ multiplex PCR, and its TCRdb copy is limited to in-frame clones, with some not included. The table has roughly 400,000 clones, 89% seen once. Recruitment covered under 25 US areas and drew participants whose ages spanned roughly 18 to 89 years. Membership in each cohort depended on participant-reported clinical history. Cohort 3 recovered donors had two negative PCRs, clearance, or symptom resolution.

The specimen was PBMCs or T cells enriched from blood (not recorded which). The TCR originated in a woman between 25 and 40 years old who had recovered from COVID-19. The chain has TRBV3-1 (or the pseudogene TRBV3-2) and TRBJ2-7, with unresolved D. In DNA, the CDR3 is TGTGCCAGCAGCCAAGGCTCCCTATACGAGCAGTACTTC. Protein product: CASSQGSLYEQYF.